Listed below are T cell receptor beta chains from one sample, sequenced in a study of monozygotic twins with inflammatory bowel disease. TCRdb re-called the 5' RACE reads and catalogs CDR3 proteins one per entry, DNA excluded. This sample's table has around 200,000 distinct CDR3 sequences. The sequencing input was blood. Every receptor here comes from a human donor with ulcerative colitis or Crohn's disease, or a healthy co-twin of an affected twin (not recorded which). Both conserved end residues are part of each CDR3.

>TRBJ2-7|15|TRBV9
CASSAFAGLAYEQYF
>TRBJ1-4|14|TRBV7-9
CASSWTGNNEKLFF
>TRBJ1-6|14|TRBV4-1
CASSLLGPNSPLHF
>TRBJ2-7|14|TRBV19
CASSEQGLSYEQYF
>TRBJ2-7|17|TRBV7-8
CASSLEVGGYTGYEQYF
>TRBJ1-2|13|TRBV20-1
CSASSGPNYGYTF
>TRBJ1-4|14|TRBV5-1
CASSLVSSNEKLFF
>TRBJ1-2|13|TRBV20-1
CSATGSVGYGYTF
>TRBJ2-3|14|TRBV10-1
CASSTTRGTDTQYF
>TRBJ2-5|14|TRBV7-9
CASSLEGPEETQYF
>TRBJ1-2|13|TRBV7-9
CASSFGGTYGYTF
>TRBJ2-1|14|TRBV7-8
CASSLAGWGNEQFF
>TRBJ1-2|14|TRBV7-2
CASSLGQGALGYTF
>TRBJ1-1|14|TRBV6-5
CASSYDGGRPEAFF
>TRBJ1-2|13|TRBV24-1
CATSDFKNYGYTF
>TRBJ2-3|15|TRBV5-1
CASNLQTGPTDTQYF
>TRBJ2-3|14|TRBV5-1
CASSNSRGSDTQYF
>TRBJ2-2|14|TRBV29-1
CSARREADTGELFF
>TRBJ2-1|15|TRBV12-3/TRBV12-4
CASSLVSSPYNEQFF
>TRBJ1-1|15|TRBV7-9
CASTTRGAANTEAFF
>TRBJ1-1|17|TRBV2
CASRGGRTASMNTEAFF
>TRBJ1-1|14|TRBV9
CASSVATGNTEAFF
>TRBJ1-2|16|TRBV5-1
CASSFERALAADGYTF
>TRBJ2-7|20|TRBV5-1
CASSSSGTGGLTTDSYEQYF
>TRBJ2-2|14|TRBV20-1
CSARNPSGERELFF
>TRBJ2-7|14|TRBV25-1
CASSEGGQGYEQYF
>TRBJ2-2|19|TRBV5-4
CASSSRAGTSGGVIGVLFF